Sequencing of this T cell receptor beta chain was carried out in a study of identifying expanded T cells in peripheral blood. V was pared by 5 bases and J by 5 bases, with 22 bases between. From germline, CDR1 is LNHDA and CDR2 SQIVND (reference sequence). This CDR3 has 16 residues. This table comes from immunoSEQ multiplex PCR, and its TCRdb copy is limited to in-frame clones, with some not included. Among about 91,000 clones, approximately 88% were seen once, and the ten largest hold approximately 4%. The sample was blood. This clonotype originated in a person aged 18 to 75 in good health. V is TRBV19 and J is TRBJ2-7; D is ambiguous. The CDR3 here is CASSRENGLGFDEQYF. CDR3 nucleotide sequence: TGTGCCAGTAGTCGAGAGAACGGTCTCGGGTTCGACGAGCAGTACTTC.